These 26 T cell receptor beta chains share one sample of origin, sequenced in a study of metastatic and nonmetastatic thyroid tumors. TCRdb reprocessed the PCR reads using MiXCR. Among around 30,000 clones, 15% to 20% were seen once, and the ten largest hold 4.5% to 5.5%. Ahead of thyroid surgery, no patient had received treatment of any kind. The sequencing input was blood. These receptors were collected from a female donor with papillary thyroid cancer or a benign thyroid nodule (not recorded which). Some clones in this sample may be carry-over from other donors' samples.

There are many counts of this clone. V usage is TRBV12-3 or TRBV12-4 and J usage is TRBJ1-6, with 9 bases that match TRBD1. There are 16 residues in the CDR3. The V segment lost 6 bases and the J segment 8 bases; nucleotides outside the gene matches: 11. CDR3 in amino acids: CASSPLWDRADSPLHF. DNA of the CDR3: TGTGCCAGCAGCCCCCTTTGGGACAGGGCGGATTCACCCCTCCACTTT.

The chain carries TRBV11-2 and TRBJ2-3, with D perhaps matching TRBD2 (6 bases). V was cut by 5 bases and J by 2 bases, with 23 bases left in between. Germline V gives CDR1 SGHAT, CDR2 FQNNGV. This CDR3 spans 18 amino acids. CDR3 loop: CASSHPWVGGVATDTQYF. In DNA form, the CDR3 reads TGTGCCAGCAGCCACCCTTGGGTTGGCGGGGTGGCCACAGATACGCAGTATTTT.

This clone was observed many times. For the CDR3, the DNA is TGTGCCTGGAGTAGCGGGGTCAAAGATGAGCAGTTCTTC. Protein product: CAWSSGVKDEQFF. The chain uses TRBV30 and TRBJ2-1, with TRBD2 matching over 7 bases. Per germline, CDR1 GTSNPN and CDR2 SVGIG (reference sequence). Trimming cost V 2 bases and J 8 bases; bases outside gene matches: 6. The CDR3 totals 13 residues.

This clone showed up just a few times. A much bigger clone sits one base away, suggesting this may be a read error. The V gene is TRBV9, the J gene TRBJ2-1; D is uncertain. The CDR3 contains 14 residues. With 0 bases removed from V and 9 bases from J, the gap between germline ends came to 13 bases. CDR1 is SGDLS and CDR2 is YYNGEE in the germline V gene. CDR3 sequence (DNA): TGTGCCAGCAGCGTAGCGGCTGGCTCAGGTGAGCAGTTCTTC. Residues: CASSVAAGSGEQFF. Full variable domain (remainder filled in from reference TRBV9 and TRBJ2-1): DSGVTQTPKHLITATGQRVTLRCSPRSGDLSVYWYQQSLDQGLQFLIQYYNGEERAKGNILERFSAQQFPDLHSELNLSSLELGDSALYFCASSVAAGSGEQFFGPGTRLTVL.

At least ten counts were recorded for this clone. The genes are TRBV28 and TRBJ2-1, with D possibly TRBD1 on 6 matching bases. This CDR3 has 13 amino acids. Germline V lookup: CDR1 MDHEN, CDR2 SYDVKM. The germline V and J ends were trimmed by 7 bases and 3 bases, with 10 bases remaining between them. CDR3 loop: CASKEDSYNEQFF. CDR3 coding DNA: TGTGCCAGCAAAGAGGACAGCTACAATGAGCAGTTCTTC.

This clone was recorded at least ten times. The V call is TRBV9, the J call TRBJ2-7; TRBD2 aligns across 8 bases. Germline CDR1 and CDR2: SGDLS and YYNGEE. The CDR3 contains 15 residues. The junction had 7 bases not matched to a gene; V was cut back by 0 bases and J by 5 bases. The CDR3 protein is CASSVATGGLDEQYF. CDR3 bases: TGTGCCAGCAGCGTAGCGACGGGGGGGCTAGACGAGCAGTACTTC.

The sample holds a few counts of this clone. The same CDR3 arises from other DNA sequences in this sample as well. CDR3 loop: CASSSPIAGGPGTQYF. The CDR3, as DNA: TGTGCCAGTAGCTCTCCCATAGCGGGAGGGCCGGGTACGCAGTATTTT. The chain employs TRBV28 and TRBJ2-3; 11 bases fit TRBD2. The CDR3 totals 16 residues. CDR1 and CDR2 (germline): MDHEN, SYDVKM. The junction had 16 bases not matched to a gene; V was cut back by 9 bases and J by 8 bases.

This clone has a count of ten or more. This chain connects TRBV24-1 to TRBJ2-5; 11 nucleotides match TRBD2. V lost 1 base and J lost 10; bases outside the gene matches: 7. The germline gives CDR1 KGHDR, CDR2 SFDVKD. The CDR3 has 15 amino acids. The CDR3 DNA follows: TGTGCCACCAGTGATTTCCCGACTAGCGGGGACCTCCAGTACTTC. It is translated as CATSDFPTSGDLQYF.

This clone was observed at least ten times. This chain connects TRBV29-1 to TRBJ2-7; 8 bases align to TRBD1. The trim removed 1 base at V and 6 bases at J, leaving 5 bases unmatched. Germline CDR1 reads SQVTM; CDR2 reads ANQGSEA. The CDR3 totals 13 residues. CDR3 in DNA: TGCAGCGTTGAAGGGCGCAGGGGGCGCGAGCAGTACTTC. This codes for CSVEGRRGREQYF.

The sample holds a few counts of this clone. Other nucleotide sequences from this sample produce the same CDR3. The chain links TRBV12-3 or TRBV12-4 to TRBJ2-5; D not certain. V was trimmed by 4 bases and J by 3 bases, leaving 9 bases between them. The CDR3 is 13 amino acids. DNA of the CDR3: TGTGCCAGCAGTTCGTCTACGGAAGAGACCCAGTACTTC. Translated: CASSSSTEETQYF.

This clone was picked up a small number of times. The rearrangement links TRBV29-1 to TRBJ2-2; 12 nucleotides align to TRBD1. Germline V gives CDR1 SQVTM, CDR2 ANQGSEA. The CDR3 is made up of 15 amino acids. Trimming removed 5 bases from V and 7 bases from J; junction bases left unmatched: 8. The CDR3 is CSVSPGQGANGELFF. CDR3 coding DNA: TGCAGCGTTTCTCCGGGACAGGGGGCTAACGGGGAGCTGTTTTTT.

This clone was recorded many times. V gene TRBV28 combines with J gene TRBJ2-4, with D tentatively TRBD1 (6 bases). Between the trimmed V and J ends, which lost 1 base and 6 bases, there was a span of 10 bases. From germline, CDR1 is MDHEN and CDR2 SYDVKM. The CDR3 length is 14 residues. DNA of the CDR3: TGTGCCAGCAGTTTATCAGGGGCCCCAAACATTCAGTACTTC. It yields the protein CASSLSGAPNIQYF.

This clone was recorded at least ten times. This chain uses TRBV28 with TRBJ2-5; D may be TRBD1 (6 bases). V gave up 6 bases and J gave up 5 bases, with 19 bases separating them. Germline-derived CDR1 and CDR2 are MDHEN and SYDVKM. The CDR3 sequence is 15 residues long. Written as DNA, the CDR3 is TGTGCCAGCAGCCCATCAGGGGTTGGGGAGGAGACCCAGTACTTC. It specifies CASSPSGVGEETQYF.

This clone was detected ten times or more. This chain connects TRBV20-1 to TRBJ1-2, with D possibly being TRBD1 (5 bases). This CDR3 is built from 12 residues. Trimming left V 4 bases short and J 10 bases short, with 16 bases between. Germline loops: CDR1 DFQATT, CDR2 SNEGSKA (reference sequence). CDR3 coding DNA: TGCAGTGCTAAAAGGGACGGTCGAGACTACACCTTC. Protein: CSAKRDGRDYTF.

A word on this clone: A much larger clone is a single base away; this may be a read error. This chain joins TRBV15 and TRBJ2-3; D uncertain. Between the trimmed V and J ends, which lost 0 bases and 2 bases, there was a span of 9 bases. Germline V gene data show CDR1 as LNHNV and CDR2 as YYDKDF (reference sequence). The CDR3 length is 15 residues. DNA for the CDR3: TGTGCCACCAGCAGAGATAGGGCTATCACAGATACGCAGTATTTT. As protein: CATSRDRAITDTQYF.

In this sample, this clone turned up a few times. This may be a read error: a much more frequent sequence differs by one nucleotide. This chain uses TRBV7-6 with TRBJ1-1; possible D gene TRBD1, 6 bases. The germline V gene encodes CDR1 SGHVS and CDR2 FNYEAQ. Trimming left V 6 bases short and J 7 bases short, with 18 bases between. The length of the CDR3 is 14 residues. CDR3: CASSSDGGAGEAFF. CDR3 coding DNA: TGTGCCAGCAGTTCAGACGGGGGGGCCGGTGAAGCTTTCTTT.

In its sample, this clone was seen many times. The CDR3 DNA sequence: TGTGCCAGCAAATTACTAGCGGGGGCCACCGGGGAGCTGTTTTTT. Residues: CASKLLAGATGELFF. The V and J genes are TRBV2 and TRBJ2-2, with 11 bases fitting TRBD2. Germline V lookup: CDR1 SNHLY, CDR2 FYNNEI. The CDR3 consists of 15 residues. V shed 7 bases and J 4 bases; nucleotides not matched to a gene: 5.

As to this clone: This likely comes from a read error, as the CDR3 has no conserved phenylalanine or tryptophan at its end. The limits of the CDR3 on the DNA are not certain, so only TCRdb's listed CDR3 is given. The chain recombines TRBV20-1 with TRBJ2-2. Germline V gene data show CDR1 as DFQATT and CDR2 as SNEGSKA (reference sequence). The CDR3 is 9 residues long, ends included. Here the CDR3 reads CSARSALAG.

About this clone itself: This clone may be a read error of a much larger clone one base away. The chain links TRBV29-1 to TRBJ1-4, with D uncertain. CDR1 and CDR2 (germline): SQVTM, ANQGSEA. This CDR3 has 14 residues. Trimming stripped 4 bases from V and 3 bases from J, with 12 bases between. The CDR3 sequence is CSVAQEHSNEKLFF. DNA for the CDR3: TGCAGCGTTGCCCAGGAACACTCTAATGAAAAACTGTTTTTT.

This clone was recorded many times. The chain combines TRBV20-1 with TRBJ2-3, with TRBD2 matching 10 bases. The germline V gene encodes CDR1 DFQATT and CDR2 SNEGSKA (reference sequence). V dropped 3 bases and J dropped 2; count of bases not matched to a gene: 8. The CDR3 is 16 residues long. The CDR3 region is CSASRVAGGNTDTQYF. In DNA, the CDR3 is TGCAGTGCTAGTAGAGTAGCGGGAGGCAACACAGATACGCAGTATTTT.

The table lists this clone with many counts. The V call is TRBV29-1, the J call TRBJ2-7; 10 bases map to TRBD2. The V gene's germline CDR1 is SQVTM and CDR2 ANQGSEA. V trimming: 4 bases; J trimming: 3 bases; junction bases outside the gene matches: 0. The CDR3 is 12 amino acids. CDR3 residues: CSVASGSYEQYF. The CDR3 nucleotides read TGCAGCGTTGCTAGCGGGAGCTACGAGCAGTACTTC.

In its sample, this clone was seen many times. The chain carries TRBV6-4 and TRBJ2-2; possible D gene TRBD2, 5 bases. The V end lost 0 bases, the J end lost 1 base, and 9 bases lay between the germline ends. Germline V lookup: CDR1 MRHNA, CDR2 SNTAGT. The CDR3 loop spans 16 amino acids. The CDR3 protein is CASSDSMAGNTGELFF. The CDR3 DNA reads TGTGCCAGCAGTGACTCGATGGCGGGGAACACCGGGGAGCTGTTTTTT.

This clone was observed many times. V is TRBV11-2 and J is TRBJ1-1; D remains unclear. V shed 4 bases and J shed 6 bases, with 24 bases lying between them. The germline V gene has CDR1 SGHAT and CDR2 FQNNGV. CDR3 length: 17 residues. Here the CDR3 DNA reads TGTGCCAGCAGCTCAACATTAGCTCGAAGGATCTTACCTGAAGCTTTCTTT. Protein product: CASSSTLARRILPEAFF. Based on the CDR3 plus reference TRBV11-2 and TRBJ1-1, the full variable domain is EAGVAQSPRYKIIEKRQSVAFWCNPISGHATLYWYQQILGQGPKLLIQFQNNGVVDDSQLPKDRFSAERLKGVDSTLKIQPAKLEDSAVYLCASSSTLARRILPEAFFGQGTRLTVV.

At least ten counts were recorded for this clone. V usage is TRBV5-1 and J usage is TRBJ1-4; D gene ambiguous. Germline assignment: CDR1 SGHRS and CDR2 YFSETQ. The CDR3 is 14 amino acids. V was cut by 1 base and J by 8 bases, with 12 bases left in between. The CDR3 region is CASSLTPGDEKLFF. The DNA of the CDR3 is TGCGCCAGCAGCTTGACCCCGGGAGACGAAAAACTGTTTTTT.

There are many counts of this clone. The J gene is TRBJ2-2, the V gene TRBV2, with D hard to call. V was trimmed by 8 bases and J by 6 bases, leaving 16 bases between them. The germline gives CDR1 SNHLY, CDR2 FYNNEI. CDR3 size: 14 residues. This CDR3 reads CASGRLPGSGELFF. The CDR3 coding sequence is TGTGCCAGCGGTCGACTCCCTGGGTCCGGGGAGCTGTTTTTT.

Ten or more counts support this clone. The chain employs TRBV7-3 and TRBJ2-1; D is possibly TRBD1 (6 bases). The CDR3 is 14 amino acids. Germline assignment: CDR1 SGHTA and CDR2 FQGTGA. Trimming shortened V by 5 bases and J by 6 bases, and 14 bases separated the two germline ends. The CDR3 coding sequence is TGTGCCAGCAGCGGGACATTAGCTACCAATGAGCAGTTCTTC. It translates to CASSGTLATNEQFF.